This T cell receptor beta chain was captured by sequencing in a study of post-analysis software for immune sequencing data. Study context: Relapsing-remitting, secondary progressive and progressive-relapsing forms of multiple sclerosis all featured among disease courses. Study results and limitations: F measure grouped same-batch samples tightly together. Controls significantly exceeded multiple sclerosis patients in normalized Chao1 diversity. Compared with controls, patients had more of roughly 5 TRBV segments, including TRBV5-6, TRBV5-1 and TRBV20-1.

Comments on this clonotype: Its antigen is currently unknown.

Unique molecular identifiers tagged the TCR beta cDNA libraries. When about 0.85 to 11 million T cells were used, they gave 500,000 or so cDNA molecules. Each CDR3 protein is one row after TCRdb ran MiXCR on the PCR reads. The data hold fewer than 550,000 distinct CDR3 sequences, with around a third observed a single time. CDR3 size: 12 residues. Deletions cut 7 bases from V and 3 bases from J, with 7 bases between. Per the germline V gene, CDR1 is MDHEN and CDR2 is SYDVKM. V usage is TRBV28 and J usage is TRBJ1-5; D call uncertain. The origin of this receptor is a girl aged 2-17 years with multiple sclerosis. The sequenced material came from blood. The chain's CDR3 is CASMGDNQPQHF. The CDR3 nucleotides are TGTGCCAGCATGGGTGACAATCAGCCCCAGCATTTT.